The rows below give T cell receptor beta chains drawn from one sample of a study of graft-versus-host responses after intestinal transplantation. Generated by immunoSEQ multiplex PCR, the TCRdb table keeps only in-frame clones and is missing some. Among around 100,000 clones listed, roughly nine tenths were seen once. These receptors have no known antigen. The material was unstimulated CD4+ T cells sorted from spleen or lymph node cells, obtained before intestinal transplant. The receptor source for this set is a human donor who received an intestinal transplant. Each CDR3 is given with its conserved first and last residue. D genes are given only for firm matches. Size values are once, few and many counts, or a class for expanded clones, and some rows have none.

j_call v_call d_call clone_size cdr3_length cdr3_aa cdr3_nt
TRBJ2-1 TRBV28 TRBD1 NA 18 CASKGAWSAMGSYNEQFF TGTGCCAGCAAGGGGGCCTGGAGCGCCATGGGCTCCTACAATGAGCAGTTCTTC
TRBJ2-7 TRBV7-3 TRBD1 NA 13 CASSRGTGDEQYF TGTGCCAGCAGCCGAGGGACAGGGGACGAGCAGTACTTC
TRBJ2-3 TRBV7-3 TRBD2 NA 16 CASSPGTSGNTDTQYF TGTGCCAGCAGCCCCGGGACTAGCGGGAATACAGATACGCAGTATTTT
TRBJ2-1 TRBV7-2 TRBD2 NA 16 CASSPWSAGGYNEQFF TGTGCCAGCTCACCCTGGTCAGCGGGAGGTTACAATGAGCAGTTCTTC
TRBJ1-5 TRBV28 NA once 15 CASNLPGGGNQPQHF TGTGCCAGCAACCTCCCCGGGGGCGGCAATCAGCCCCAGCATTTT
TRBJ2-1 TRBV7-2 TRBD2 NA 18 CASSLVFVGGALYNEQFF TGTGCCAGCAGCTTAGTTTTCGTCGGGGGGGCCTTATACAATGAGCAGTTCTTC
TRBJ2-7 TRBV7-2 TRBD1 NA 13 CASSRDSSYEQYF TGTGCCAGCAGCCGGGACAGCTCCTACGAGCAGTACTTC
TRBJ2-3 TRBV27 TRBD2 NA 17 CASSLPGLAGAKDTQYF TGTGCCAGCAGTTTACCGGGACTAGCGGGAGCCAAAGATACGCAGTATTTT
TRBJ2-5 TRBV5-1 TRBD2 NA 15 CASSPGTSVQETQYF TGCGCCAGCAGCCCCGGGACTAGCGTACAAGAGACCCAGTACTTC
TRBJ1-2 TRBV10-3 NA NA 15 CAISEARTTNYGYTF TGTGCCATCAGTGAGGCTAGGACTACTAACTATGGCTACACCTTC
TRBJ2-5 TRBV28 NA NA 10 CASGAETQYF TGTGCCAGCGGAGCGGAGACCCAGTACTTC
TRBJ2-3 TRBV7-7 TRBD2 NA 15 CASSLGGTSGDTQYF TGTGCCAGCAGCTTGGGAGGGACTAGCGGAGATACGCAGTATTTT
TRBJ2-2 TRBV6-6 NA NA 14 CASSYSLNTGELFF TGTGCCAGCAGTTACAGTCTAAACACCGGGGAGCTGTTTTTT
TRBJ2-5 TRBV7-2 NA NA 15 CASSPRPGGGETQYF TGTGCCAGCAGCCCCCGGCCCGGGGGTGGGGAGACCCAGTACTTC
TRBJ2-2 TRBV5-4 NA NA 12 CASSLNTGELFF TGTGCCAGCAGCCTCAACACCGGGGAGCTGTTTTTT
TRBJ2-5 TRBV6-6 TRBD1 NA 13 CASRSQGEETQYF TGTGCCAGCAGATCTCAGGGGGAAGAGACCCAGTACTTC
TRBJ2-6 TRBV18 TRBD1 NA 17 CASSPGQGSSGANVLTF TGTGCCAGCTCACCGGGACAGGGTTCTTCTGGGGCCAACGTCCTGACTTTC
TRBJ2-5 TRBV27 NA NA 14 CASSLSRVAETQYF TGTGCCAGCAGTTTATCGAGGGTTGCCGAGACCCAGTACTTC
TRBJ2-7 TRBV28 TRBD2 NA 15 CASSPGLAGVYEQYF TGTGCCAGCAGCCCGGGACTAGCGGGAGTATACGAGCAGTACTTC
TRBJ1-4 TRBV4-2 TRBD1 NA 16 CASSQLSGGFNEKLFF TGTGCCAGCAGCCAGCTGTCAGGGGGATTTAATGAAAAACTGTTTTTT
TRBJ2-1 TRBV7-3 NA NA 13 CASSLDREDEQFF TGTGCCAGCAGCTTAGACCGCGAAGATGAGCAGTTCTTC
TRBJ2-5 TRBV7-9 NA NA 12 CASSLVPGTQYF TGTGCCAGCAGCTTAGTACCAGGGACCCAGTACTTC
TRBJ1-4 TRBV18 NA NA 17 CASSPAPPTSGKEKLFF TGTGCCAGCTCACCGGCCCCCCCGACCAGTGGGAAAGAAAAACTGTTTTTT
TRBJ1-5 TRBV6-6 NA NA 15 CASSYSRDSNQPQHF TGTGCCAGCAGTTACTCGCGAGACAGCAATCAGCCCCAGCATTTT
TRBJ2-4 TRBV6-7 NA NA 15 CASSYSPVAKNIQYF TGTGCCAGCAGTTACTCGCCCGTAGCCAAAAACATTCAGTACTTC
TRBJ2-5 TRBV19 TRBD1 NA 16 CASRPGPRTGMETQYF TGTGCCAGTAGACCCGGGCCCCGGACAGGGATGGAGACCCAGTACTTC
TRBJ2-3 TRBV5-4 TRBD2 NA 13 CASSLLAGDTQYF TGTGCCAGCAGCCTACTAGCGGGGGATACGCAGTATTTT
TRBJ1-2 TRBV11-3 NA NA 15 CASSLVDGANYGYTF TGTGCCAGCAGCTTAGTAGACGGGGCTAACTATGGCTACACCTTC
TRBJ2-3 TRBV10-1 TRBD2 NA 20 CASSESQRGSSWGSTDTQYF TGCGCCAGCAGTGAAAGTCAGCGGGGGTCTAGCTGGGGAAGCACAGATACGCAGTATTTT
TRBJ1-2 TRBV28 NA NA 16 CASSSPGWEASYGYTF TGTGCCAGCAGTTCCCCTGGGTGGGAGGCCTCCTATGGCTACACCTTC
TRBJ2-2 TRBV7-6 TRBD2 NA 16 CASSLGLAGLTGELFF TGTGCCAGCAGCTTAGGGCTAGCGGGGCTAACCGGGGAGCTGTTTTTT
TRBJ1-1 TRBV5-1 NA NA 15 CASSPVTEMNTEAFF TGCGCCAGCAGCCCCGTAACTGAGATGAACACTGAAGCTTTCTTT
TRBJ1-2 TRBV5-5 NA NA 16 CASSLVGGRSNYGYTF TGTGCCAGCAGCTTGGTTGGGGGCCGGTCGAACTATGGCTACACCTTC
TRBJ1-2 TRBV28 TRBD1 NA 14 CASSVLQGAKGYTF TGTGCCAGCAGTGTGCTACAGGGGGCGAAGGGCTACACCTTC
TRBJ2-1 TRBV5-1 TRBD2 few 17 CASSLRGSGGSYNEQFF TGCGCCAGCAGCCTGCGGGGTAGCGGGGGCTCTTACAATGAGCAGTTCTTC
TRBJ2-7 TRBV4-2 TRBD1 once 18 CASSPGTGGSRTAREQYF TGTGCCAGCAGCCCCGGGACAGGGGGCAGCCGAACCGCTAGAGAGCAGTACTTC
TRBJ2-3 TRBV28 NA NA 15 CASRTGLRGSDTQYF TGTGCCAGCAGAACTGGACTTAGGGGATCAGATACGCAGTATTTT
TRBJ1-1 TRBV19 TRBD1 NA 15 CASSMTGTGDFFAFF TGTGCCAGTAGTATGACCGGGACAGGGGACTTTTTTGCTTTCTTT
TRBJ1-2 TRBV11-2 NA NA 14 CASSLDPFGARYTF TGTGCCAGCAGCTTAGACCCATTTGGCGCGCGCTACACCTTC
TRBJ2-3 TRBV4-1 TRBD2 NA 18 CASSATSGGVHSTDTQYF TGCGCCAGCAGCGCGACTAGCGGGGGGGTTCACAGCACAGATACGCAGTATTTT
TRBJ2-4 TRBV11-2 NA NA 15 CASSLDWSLKNIQYF TGTGCCAGCAGCTTAGATTGGAGTCTTAAAAACATTCAGTACTTC
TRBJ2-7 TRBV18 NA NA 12 CASSPGSYEQYF TGTGCCAGCTCTCCAGGGAGCTACGAGCAGTACTTC
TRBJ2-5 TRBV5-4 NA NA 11 CASSFKETQYF TGTGCCAGCAGCTTTAAAGAGACCCAGTACTTC
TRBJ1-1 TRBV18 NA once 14 CASSPGGGNTEAFF TGTGCCAGCTCACCAGGGGGGGGGAACACTGAAGCTTTCTTT
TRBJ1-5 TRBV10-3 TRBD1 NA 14 CAISGTGLDQPQHF TGTGCCATCAGTGGGACAGGATTGGATCAGCCCCAGCATTTT
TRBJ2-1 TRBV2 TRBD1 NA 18 CASTGQGDPSLSYNEQFF TGTGCCAGCACGGGACAGGGGGACCCTTCTCTCTCCTACAATGAGCAGTTCTTC
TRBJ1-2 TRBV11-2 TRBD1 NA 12 CASSLQQGSYTF TGTGCCAGCAGCTTACAACAGGGGTCCTACACCTTC
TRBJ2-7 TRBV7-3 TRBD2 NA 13 CASSWTSGYEQYF TGTGCCAGCAGCTGGACTAGCGGGTACGAGCAGTACTTC